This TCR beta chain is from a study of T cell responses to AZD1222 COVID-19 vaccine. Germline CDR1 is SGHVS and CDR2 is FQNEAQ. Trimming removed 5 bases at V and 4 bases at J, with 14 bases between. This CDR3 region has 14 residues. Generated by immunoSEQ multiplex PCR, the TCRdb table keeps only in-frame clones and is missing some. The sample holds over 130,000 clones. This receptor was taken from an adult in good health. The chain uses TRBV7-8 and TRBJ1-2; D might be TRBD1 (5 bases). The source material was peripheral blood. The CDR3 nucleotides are TGTGCCAGCAGCCCGTTCCAGGGTATCTATGGCTACACCTTC. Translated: CASSPFQGIYGYTF.